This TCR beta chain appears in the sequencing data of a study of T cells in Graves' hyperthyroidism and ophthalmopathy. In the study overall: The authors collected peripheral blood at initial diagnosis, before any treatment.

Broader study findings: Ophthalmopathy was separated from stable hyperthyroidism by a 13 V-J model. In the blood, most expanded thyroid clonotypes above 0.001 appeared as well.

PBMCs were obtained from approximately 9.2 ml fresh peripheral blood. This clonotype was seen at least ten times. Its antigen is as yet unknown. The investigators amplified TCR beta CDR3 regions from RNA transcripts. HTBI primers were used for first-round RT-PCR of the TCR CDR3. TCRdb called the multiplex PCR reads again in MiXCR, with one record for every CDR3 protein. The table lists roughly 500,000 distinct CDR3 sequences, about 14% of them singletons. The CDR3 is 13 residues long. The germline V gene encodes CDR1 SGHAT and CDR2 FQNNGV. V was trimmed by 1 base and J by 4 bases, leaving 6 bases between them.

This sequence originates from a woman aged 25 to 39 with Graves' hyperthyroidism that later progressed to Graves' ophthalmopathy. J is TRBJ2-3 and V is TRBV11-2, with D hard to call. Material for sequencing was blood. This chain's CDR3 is CASSLGVPDTQYF. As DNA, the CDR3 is TGTGCCAGCAGCTTAGGGGTTCCAGATACGCAGTATTTT.